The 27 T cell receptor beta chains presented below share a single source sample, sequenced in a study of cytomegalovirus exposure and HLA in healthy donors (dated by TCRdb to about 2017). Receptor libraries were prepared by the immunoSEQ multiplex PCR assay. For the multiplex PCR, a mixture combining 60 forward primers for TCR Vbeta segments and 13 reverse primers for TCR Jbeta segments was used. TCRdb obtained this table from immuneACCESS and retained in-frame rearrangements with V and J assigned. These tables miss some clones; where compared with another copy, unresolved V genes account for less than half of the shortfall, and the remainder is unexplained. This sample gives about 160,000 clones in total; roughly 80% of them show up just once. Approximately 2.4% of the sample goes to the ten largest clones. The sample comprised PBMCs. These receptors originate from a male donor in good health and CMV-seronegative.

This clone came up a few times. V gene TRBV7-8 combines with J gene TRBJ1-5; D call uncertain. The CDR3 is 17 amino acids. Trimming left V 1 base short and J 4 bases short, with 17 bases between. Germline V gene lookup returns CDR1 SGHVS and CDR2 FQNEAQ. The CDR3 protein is CASSLVGRAGQNQPQHF. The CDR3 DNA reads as TGTGCCAGCAGCTTAGTTGGGCGGGCTGGTCAAAATCAGCCCCAGCATTTT.

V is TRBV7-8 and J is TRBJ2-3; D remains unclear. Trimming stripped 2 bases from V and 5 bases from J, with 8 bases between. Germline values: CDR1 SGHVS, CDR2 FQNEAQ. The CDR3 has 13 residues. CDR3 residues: CASSLTHGDTQYF. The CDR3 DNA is TGTGCCAGCAGCTTAACTCATGGAGATACGCAGTATTTT.

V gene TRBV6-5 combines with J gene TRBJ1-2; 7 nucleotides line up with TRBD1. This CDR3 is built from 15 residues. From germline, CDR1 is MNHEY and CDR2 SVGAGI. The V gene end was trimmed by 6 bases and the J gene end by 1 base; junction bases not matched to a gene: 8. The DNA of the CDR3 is TGTGCCAGCAGCAGCAGTAGGGGGCGTAACTATGGCTACACCTTC. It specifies CASSSSRGRNYGYTF.

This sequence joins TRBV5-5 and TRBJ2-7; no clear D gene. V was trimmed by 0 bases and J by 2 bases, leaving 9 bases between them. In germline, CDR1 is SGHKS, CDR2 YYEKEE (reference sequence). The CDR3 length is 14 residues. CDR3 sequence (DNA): TGTGCCAGCAGCTTGGACAGACCCGCCTACGAGCAGTACTTC. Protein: CASSLDRPAYEQYF.

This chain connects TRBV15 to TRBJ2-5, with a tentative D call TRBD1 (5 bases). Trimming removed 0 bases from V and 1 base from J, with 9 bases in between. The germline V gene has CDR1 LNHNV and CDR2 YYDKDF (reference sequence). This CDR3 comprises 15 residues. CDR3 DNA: TGTGCCACCAGCAGAGATCTCAGGGCCCAAGAGACCCAGTACTTC. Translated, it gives CATSRDLRAQETQYF. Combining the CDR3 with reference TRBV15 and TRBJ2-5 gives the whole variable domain DAMVIQNPRYQVTQFGKPVTLSCSQTLNHNVMYWYQQKSSQAPKLLFHYYDKDFNNEADTPDNFQSRRPNTSFCFLDIRSPGLGDTAMYLCATSRDLRAQETQYFGPGTRLLVL.

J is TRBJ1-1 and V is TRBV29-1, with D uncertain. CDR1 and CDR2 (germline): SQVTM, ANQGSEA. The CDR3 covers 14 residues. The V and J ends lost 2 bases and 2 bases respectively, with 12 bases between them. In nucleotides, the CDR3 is TGCAGCGTTGAAAGGACGGGATTTAACACTGAAGCTTTCTTT. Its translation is CSVERTGFNTEAFF.

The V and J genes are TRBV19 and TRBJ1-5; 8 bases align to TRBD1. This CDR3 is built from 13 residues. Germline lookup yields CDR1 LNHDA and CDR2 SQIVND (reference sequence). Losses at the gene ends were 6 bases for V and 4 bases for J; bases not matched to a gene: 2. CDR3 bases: TGTGCCAGTAGGGACAGGGCGAATCAGCCCCAGCATTTT. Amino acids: CASRDRANQPQHF.

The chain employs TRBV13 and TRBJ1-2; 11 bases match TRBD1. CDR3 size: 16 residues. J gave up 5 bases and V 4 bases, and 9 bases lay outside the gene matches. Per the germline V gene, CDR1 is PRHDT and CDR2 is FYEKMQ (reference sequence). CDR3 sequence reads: CASSSGTGGTAYGYTF. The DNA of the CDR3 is TGTGCCAGCAGCTCAGGGACAGGGGGTACTGCGTATGGCTACACCTTC.

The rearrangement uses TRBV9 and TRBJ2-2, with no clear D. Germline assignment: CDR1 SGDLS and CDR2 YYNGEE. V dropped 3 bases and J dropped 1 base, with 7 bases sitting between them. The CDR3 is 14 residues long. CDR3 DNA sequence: TGTGCCAGCAGCGGAAGCGTGAACACCGGGGAGCTGTTTTTT. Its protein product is CASSGSVNTGELFF. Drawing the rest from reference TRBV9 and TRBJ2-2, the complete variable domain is DSGVTQTPKHLITATGQRVTLRCSPRSGDLSVYWYQQSLDQGLQFLIQYYNGEERAKGNILERFSAQQFPDLHSELNLSSLELGDSALYFCASSGSVNTGELFFGEGSRLTVL.

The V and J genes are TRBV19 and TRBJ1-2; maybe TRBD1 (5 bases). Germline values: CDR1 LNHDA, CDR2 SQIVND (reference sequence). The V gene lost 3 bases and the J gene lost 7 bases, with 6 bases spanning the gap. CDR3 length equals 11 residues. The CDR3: CASSIGGGYTF. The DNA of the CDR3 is TGTGCCAGTAGTATCGGGGGTGGCTACACCTTC.

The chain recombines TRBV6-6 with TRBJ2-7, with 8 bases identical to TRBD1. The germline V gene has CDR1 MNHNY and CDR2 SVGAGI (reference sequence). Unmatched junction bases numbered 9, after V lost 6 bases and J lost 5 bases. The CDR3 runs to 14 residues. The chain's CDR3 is CASSYRQGTNEQYF. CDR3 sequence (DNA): TGTGCCAGCAGCTATAGACAGGGGACGAACGAGCAGTACTTC.

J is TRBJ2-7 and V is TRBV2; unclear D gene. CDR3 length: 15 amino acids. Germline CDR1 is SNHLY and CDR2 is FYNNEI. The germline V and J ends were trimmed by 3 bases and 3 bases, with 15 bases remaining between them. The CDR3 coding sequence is TGTGCCAGCAGTGAGTCCCTACCCCCAATCTACGAGCAGTACTTC. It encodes CASSESLPPIYEQYF.

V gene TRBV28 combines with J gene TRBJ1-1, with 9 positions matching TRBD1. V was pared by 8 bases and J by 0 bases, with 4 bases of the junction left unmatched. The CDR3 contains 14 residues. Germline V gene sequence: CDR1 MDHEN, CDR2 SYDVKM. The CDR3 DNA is TGTGCCAGCCGACAGGGGGGCGTGAACACTGAAGCTTTCTTT. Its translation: CASRQGGVNTEAFF.

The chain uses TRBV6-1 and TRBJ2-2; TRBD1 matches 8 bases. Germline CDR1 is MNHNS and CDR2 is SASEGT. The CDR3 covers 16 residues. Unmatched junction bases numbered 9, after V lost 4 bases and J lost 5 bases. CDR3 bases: TGTGCCAGCAGTGCGCCCGTGACAGGGGAAACCGGGGAGCTGTTTTTT. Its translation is CASSAPVTGETGELFF.

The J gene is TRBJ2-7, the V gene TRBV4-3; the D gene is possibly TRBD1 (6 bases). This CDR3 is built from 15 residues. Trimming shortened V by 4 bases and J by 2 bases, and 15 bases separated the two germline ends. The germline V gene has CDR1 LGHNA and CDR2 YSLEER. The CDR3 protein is CASSLQPQGPYEQYF. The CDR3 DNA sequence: TGCGCCAGCAGCCTCCAGCCACAGGGACCCTACGAGCAGTACTTC.

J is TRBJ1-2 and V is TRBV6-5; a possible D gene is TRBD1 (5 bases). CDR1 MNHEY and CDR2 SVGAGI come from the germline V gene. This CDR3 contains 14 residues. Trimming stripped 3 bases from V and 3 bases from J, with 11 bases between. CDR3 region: CASSYFGADYGYTF. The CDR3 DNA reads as TGTGCCAGCAGTTATTTTGGGGCTGACTATGGCTACACCTTC.

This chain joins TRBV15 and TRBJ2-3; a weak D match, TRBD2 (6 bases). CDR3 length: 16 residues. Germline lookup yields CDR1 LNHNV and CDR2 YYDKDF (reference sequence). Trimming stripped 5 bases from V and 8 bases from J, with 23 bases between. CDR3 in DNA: TGTGCCACCAGCCTCGAAGCGGGCCCCGGTTTAAGTACGCAGTATTTT. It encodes CATSLEAGPGLSTQYF.

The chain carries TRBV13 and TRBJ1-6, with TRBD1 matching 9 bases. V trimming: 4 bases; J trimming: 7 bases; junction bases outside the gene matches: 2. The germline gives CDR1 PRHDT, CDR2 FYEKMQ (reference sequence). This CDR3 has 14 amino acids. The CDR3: CASSSGQGNSPLHF. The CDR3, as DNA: TGTGCCAGCAGCTCGGGACAGGGCAATTCACCCCTCCACTTT.

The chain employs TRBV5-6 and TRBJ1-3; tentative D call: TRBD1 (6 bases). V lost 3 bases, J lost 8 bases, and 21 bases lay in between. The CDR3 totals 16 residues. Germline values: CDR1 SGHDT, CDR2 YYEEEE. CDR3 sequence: CASSYGTKGVGDTIYF. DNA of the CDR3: TGTGCCAGCAGCTACGGGACAAAGGGGGTCGGAGACACCATATATTTT.

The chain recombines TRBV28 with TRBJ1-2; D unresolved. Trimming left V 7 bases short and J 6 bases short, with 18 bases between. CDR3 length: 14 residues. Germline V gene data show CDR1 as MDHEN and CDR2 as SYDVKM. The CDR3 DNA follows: TGTGCCAGCAACGATGGACGGCGGGAGAATGGCTACACCTTC. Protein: CASNDGRRENGYTF.

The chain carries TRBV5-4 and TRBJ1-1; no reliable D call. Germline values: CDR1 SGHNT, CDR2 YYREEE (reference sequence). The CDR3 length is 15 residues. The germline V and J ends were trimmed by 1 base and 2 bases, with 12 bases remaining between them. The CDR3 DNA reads TGTGCCAGCAGCTTGATGAAGGGAGGTAACACTGAAGCTTTCTTT. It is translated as CASSLMKGGNTEAFF. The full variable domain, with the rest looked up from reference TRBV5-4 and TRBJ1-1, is ETGVTQSPTHLIKTRGQQVTLRCSSQSGHNTVSWYQQALGQGPQFIFQYYREEENGRGNFPPRFSGLQFPNYSSELNVNALELDDSALYLCASSLMKGGNTEAFFGQGTRLTVV.

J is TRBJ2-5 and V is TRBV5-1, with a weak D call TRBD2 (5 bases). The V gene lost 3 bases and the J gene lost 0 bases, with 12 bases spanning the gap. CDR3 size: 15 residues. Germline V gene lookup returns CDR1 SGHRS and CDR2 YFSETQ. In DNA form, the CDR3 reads TGCGCCAGCAGCTGGGGAGACCGAGACCAAGAGACCCAGTACTTC. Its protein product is CASSWGDRDQETQYF.

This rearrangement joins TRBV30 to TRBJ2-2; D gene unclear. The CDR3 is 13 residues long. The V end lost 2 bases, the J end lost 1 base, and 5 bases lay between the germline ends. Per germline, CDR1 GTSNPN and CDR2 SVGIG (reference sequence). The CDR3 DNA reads TGTGCCTGGAGTCTGAGGAACACCGGGGAGCTGTTTTTT. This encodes CAWSLRNTGELFF. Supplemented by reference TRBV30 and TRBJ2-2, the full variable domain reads SQTIHQWPATLVQPVGSPLSLECTVEGTSNPNLYWYRQAAGRGLQLLFYSVGIGQISSEVPQNLSASRPQDRQFILSSKKLLLSDSGFYLCAWSLRNTGELFFGEGSRLTVL.

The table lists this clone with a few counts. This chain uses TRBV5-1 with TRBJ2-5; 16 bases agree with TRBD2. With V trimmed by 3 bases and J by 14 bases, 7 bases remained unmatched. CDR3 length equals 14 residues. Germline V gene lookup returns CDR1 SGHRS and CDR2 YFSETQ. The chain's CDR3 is CASSSGLAGGPGYF. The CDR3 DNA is TGCGCCAGCAGCTCGGGACTAGCGGGGGGGCCGGGATACTTC.

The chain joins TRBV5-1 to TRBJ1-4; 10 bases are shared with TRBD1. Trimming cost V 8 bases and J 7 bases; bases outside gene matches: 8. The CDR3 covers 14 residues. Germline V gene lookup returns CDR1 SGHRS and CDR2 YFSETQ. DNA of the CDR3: TGCGCCAGTAGAACGGGACAGGGGATTGAAAAACTGTTTTTT. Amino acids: CASRTGQGIEKLFF.

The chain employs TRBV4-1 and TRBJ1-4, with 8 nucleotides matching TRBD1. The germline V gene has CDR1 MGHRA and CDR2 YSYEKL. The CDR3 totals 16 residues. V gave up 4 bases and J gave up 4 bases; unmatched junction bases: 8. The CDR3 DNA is TGCGCCAGCAGCCCCGGACAGGGACTCTATAATGAAAAACTGTTTTTT. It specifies CASSPGQGLYNEKLFF.

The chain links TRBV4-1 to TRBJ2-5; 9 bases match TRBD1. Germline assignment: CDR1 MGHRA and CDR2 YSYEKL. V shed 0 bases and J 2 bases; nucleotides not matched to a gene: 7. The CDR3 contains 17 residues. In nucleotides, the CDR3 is TGCGCCAGCAGCCAAGATTTACAGGGGGCGCAGCAAGAGACCCAGTACTTC. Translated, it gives CASSQDLQGAQQETQYF.